The rows below give T cell receptor beta chains drawn from one sample of a study of sequential checkpoint blockade in melanoma. Using immunoSEQ multiplex PCR, the repertoire was profiled, and TCRdb retains in-frame clones only, with some absent. The table shows about 9,900 clones, with around 70% occurring only once. This specimen consisted of CD8+ T cells sorted from blood (inferred from file names), obtained from a patient given nivolumab and ipilimumab in sequence. The source is a human donor with melanoma. CDR3s include the opening cysteine and the closing phenylalanine or tryptophan. The D gene is left open where the match is weak. The listing skips clone size in some rows; elsewhere it reads once, few, many or a size class.

TRBJ2-7 | 15 | TRBD2 | TRBV27 | - | CASSLSTSGINEQYF | TGTGCCAGCAGTTTATCGACTAGCGGGATCAACGAGCAGTACTTC
TRBJ2-5 | 14 | TRBD1 | TRBV7-9 | once | CASSSGQGEETQYF | TGTGCCAGCAGCTCCGGACAGGGAGAAGAGACCCAGTACTTC
TRBJ2-5 | 17 | TRBD2 | TRBV4-1 | - | CASSQVGGREPQETQYF | TGCGCCAGCAGCCAAGTGGGGGGGAGGGAGCCTCAAGAGACCCAGTACTTC
TRBJ2-7 | 14 | - | TRBV6-5 | - | CASSLADSAYEQYF | TGTGCCAGCAGTTTAGCGGACTCAGCCTACGAGCAGTACTTC
TRBJ2-1 | 15 | TRBD1 | TRBV9 | - | CASSPRDRLYNEQFF | TGTGCCAGCAGCCCCCGGGACAGGCTATACAATGAGCAGTTCTTC
TRBJ2-1 | 12 | - | TRBV30 | - | CAWSLTGAEQFF | TGTGCCTGGAGCCTTACAGGAGCTGAGCAGTTCTTC
TRBJ2-3 | 17 | TRBD1 | TRBV7-2 | - | CASSSSPGQGFTDTQYF | TGTGCCAGCAGCTCCTCGCCGGGACAGGGATTCACAGATACGCAGTATTTT
TRBJ2-1 | 15 | TRBD1 | TRBV7-9 | few | CASRKGQPRVHEQFF | TGTGCCAGCAGGAAGGGACAGCCCCGTGTCCATGAGCAGTTCTTC
TRBJ1-5 | 16 | TRBD1 | TRBV28 | once | CASNTFGQGGNQPQHF | TGTGCCAGCAATACCTTTGGACAGGGTGGCAATCAGCCCCAGCATTTT
TRBJ1-2 | 9 | - | TRBV20-1 | - | CSALYGYTF | TGCAGTGCCCTCTATGGCTACACCTTC
TRBJ2-7 | 15 | TRBD2 | TRBV7-9 | - | CASSRTSGGPHEQYF | TGTGCCAGCAGCCGAACTAGCGGGGGACCCCACGAGCAGTACTTC
TRBJ1-2 | 14 | TRBD1 | TRBV7-6 | - | CASSLQGGYEGYTF | TGTGCCAGCAGCTTGCAGGGGGGTTATGAGGGCTACACCTTC
TRBJ1-1 | 12 | TRBD1 | TRBV7-6 | - | CASSLGTAEAFF | TGTGCCAGCAGCCTGGGGACAGCTGAAGCTTTCTTT
TRBJ2-5 | 15 | - | TRBV4-1 | - | CASSQGSGVGETQYF | TGCGCCAGCAGCCAAGGGTCGGGAGTAGGTGAGACCCAGTACTTC
TRBJ1-5 | 14 | - | TRBV7-8 | - | CASSSQRGGQPQHF | TGTGCCAGCAGCTCCCAGAGGGGAGGTCAGCCCCAGCATTTT
TRBJ2-7 | 15 | TRBD2 | TRBV19 | few | CASSITSGRAYEQYF | TGTGCCAGTAGTATCACTAGCGGGAGGGCTTACGAGCAGTACTTC
TRBJ2-1 | 14 | - | TRBV7-8 | - | CASSRETQYNEQFF | TGTGCCAGCAGCAGGGAGACTCAGTACAATGAGCAGTTCTTC
TRBJ2-5 | 15 | TRBD2 | TRBV7-2 | - | CASSVPTSGQETQYF | TGTGCCAGCAGCGTCCCTACTAGCGGGCAAGAGACCCAGTACTTC
TRBJ2-1 | 15 | - | TRBV6-5 | - | CASSYSGGSYNEQFF | TGTGCCAGCAGTTACTCGGGGGGCTCCTACAATGAGCAGTTCTTC
TRBJ2-7 | 12 | - | TRBV29-1 | few | CSVEPADYEQYF | TGCAGCGTTGAACCAGCGGACTACGAGCAGTACTTC
TRBJ2-1 | 15 | - | TRBV10-1 | - | CASRGGEGGRSEQFF | TGCGCCAGCAGGGGGGGGGAGGGGGGAAGAAGTGAGCAGTTCTTC
TRBJ2-1 | 21 | TRBD1 | TRBV7-6 | - | CASSLSGGQGVHRSSYNEQFF | TGTGCCAGCAGCTTATCTGGAGGACAGGGGGTACACCGGAGCTCCTACAATGAGCAGTTCTTC
TRBJ2-1 | 15 | TRBD1 | TRBV7-6 | few | CASSLASQGAREQFF | TGTGCCAGCAGCTTAGCTAGTCAGGGGGCCAGGGAGCAGTTCTTC
TRBJ2-7 | 14 | TRBD1 | TRBV7-9 | - | CASSLEGQGYEQYF | TGTGCCAGCAGCTTAGAGGGACAGGGGTACGAGCAGTACTTC
TRBJ1-2 | 15 | - | TRBV30 | - | CAWSFGRATSYGYTF | TGTGCCTGGAGTTTCGGGCGGGCCACCAGTTATGGCTACACCTTC
TRBJ2-1 | 15 | TRBD2 | TRBV11-2 | once | CASSLVSGGDNEQFF | TGTGCCAGCAGCTTAGTAAGCGGGGGGGACAATGAGCAGTTCTTC
TRBJ2-5 | 16 | TRBD2 | TRBV9 | - | CASSVGGSGGQETQYF | TGTGCCAGCAGCGTGGGGGGTAGCGGGGGGCAAGAGACCCAGTACTTC
TRBJ1-6 | 15 | TRBD1 | TRBV4-2 | - | CASSQVGTESSPLHF | TGTGCCAGCAGCCAAGTAGGGACAGAGAGTTCACCCCTCCACTTT
TRBJ2-3 | 14 | TRBD1 | TRBV4-2 | few | CASSPGQEPDTQYF | TGTGCCAGCAGCCCGGGACAGGAGCCAGATACGCAGTATTTT
TRBJ2-1 | 16 | TRBD1 | TRBV7-9 | once | CASSLAQGAVYNEQFF | TGTGCCAGCAGCTTAGCCCAGGGGGCGGTTTATAATGAGCAGTTCTTC
TRBJ2-1 | 13 | - | TRBV6-4 | few | CASSDSEEREQFF | TGTGCCAGCAGTGACTCAGAGGAGCGAGAGCAGTTCTTC
TRBJ1-1 | 15 | - | TRBV7-9 | - | CASSLALTGNTEAFF | TGTGCCAGCAGCTTAGCGTTGACAGGGAACACTGAAGCTTTCTTT
TRBJ2-1 | 13 | TRBD2 | TRBV7-6 | - | CASSGRDYNEQFF | TGTGCCAGCAGCGGGAGGGATTACAATGAGCAGTTCTTC
TRBJ2-7 | 14 | - | TRBV5-6 | - | CASSLNPSRGEQYF | TGTGCCAGCAGCTTGAATCCGTCCCGAGGCGAGCAGTACTTC
TRBJ2-1 | 14 | TRBD1 | TRBV4-3 | - | CASSHRTGANEQFF | TGCGCCAGCAGCCACCGGACAGGGGCAAATGAGCAGTTCTTC
TRBJ2-7 | 14 | TRBD2 | TRBV29-1 | - | CSVEMSGGLGEQYF | TGCAGCGTTGAAATGTCGGGAGGGCTGGGCGAGCAGTACTTC
TRBJ2-3 | 16 | - | TRBV7-6 | few | CASSLAQAGGTDTQYF | TGTGCCAGCAGCTTAGCCCAGGCCGGGGGCACAGATACGCAGTATTTT
TRBJ2-1 | 15 | - | TRBV7-9 | few | CASSSATGAVYTQFF | TGTGCCAGCAGCTCAGCGACAGGAGCCGTTTACACGCAGTTCTTC
TRBJ2-5 | 16 | - | TRBV5-1 | few | CASSLGTSGSGEAQYF | TGCGCCAGCAGCTTGGGGACAAGCGGGTCGGGGGAGGCCCAGTACTTC
TRBJ2-7 | 15 | - | TRBV4-3 | - | CASSQENGGNYEQYF | TGCGCCAGCAGCCAAGAGAACGGGGGAAACTACGAGCAGTACTTC
TRBJ2-1 | 13 | - | TRBV27 | - | CASSLRTDNEQFF | TGTGCCAGCAGTTTAAGGACAGACAATGAGCAGTTCTTC
TRBJ1-5 | 17 | - | TRBV14 | - | CASSHTTAQVDNQPQHF | TGTGCCAGCAGCCACACGACCGCACAGGTCGACAATCAGCCCCAGCATTTT
TRBJ2-7 | 15 | TRBD2 | TRBV7-2 | - | CASSFGPSGMYEQYF | TGTGCCAGCAGTTTTGGGCCTAGCGGGATGTACGAGCAGTACTTC